This T cell receptor beta chain derives from a study of shared clonotypes between healthy human individuals. Study overall: A donor's plate count was three for CD4 naive and three for CD4 memory; CD8 naive had two and CD8 memory one.

The authors distributed each subset's genomic DNA evenly over several immunoSEQ plates. It was about 210 ng DNA, tens of thousands of T cell genomes, that sorted-subset replicate PCRs used. Generated by immunoSEQ multiplex PCR, the TCRdb table keeps only in-frame clones and is missing some. Of about 2.4 million clones listed, 93% are singletons. V dropped 1 base and J dropped 6 bases, with 11 bases sitting between them. Per the germline V gene, CDR1 is SGHTA and CDR2 is FQGNSA. The CDR3 contains 14 residues. The material sequenced was naive CD4+ T cells from PBMCs. The subset denotes: CD45RA+ positively selected. This TCR was sampled from a man aged 18 to 30 in good health. Some clones in this sample may be carry-over from other donors' samples. The chain is built from TRBV7-2 and TRBJ2-3; the D is unclear. CDR3 in DNA: TGTGCCAGCAGCTTAGGTTCCCGCGGTGATACGCAGTATTTT. As protein: CASSLGSRGDTQYF.